A selection of T cell receptor beta chains follows, all from one sample in a study of cytomegalovirus exposure and HLA in healthy donors. TCRdb's copy holds only in-frame clones and misses some; the assay was immunoSEQ multiplex PCR. Its table records some 62,000 clones. The sequenced sample consisted of PBMCs. The receptor set was obtained from a man aged 25 to 40 in good health and CMV-seropositive. The CDR3 runs from the conserved cysteine through the conserved F or W. The D gene is left open where the match is weak. Clone size appears in some rows only: once, few, many, or a class for an expanded clone.

D,J,size,V,CDR3,DNA
TRBD2,TRBJ2-7,NA,TRBV15,CATSRVPGTSVDEQYF,TGTGCCACCAGCAGAGTCCCCGGGACTAGCGTCGACGAGCAGTACTTC
NA,TRBJ2-5,NA,TRBV9,CASSLATHGETQYF,TGTGCCAGCAGCCTCGCGACACACGGAGAGACCCAGTACTTC
NA,TRBJ1-1,NA,TRBV6-6,CASSRGRESGGTEAFF,TGTGCCAGCAGTCGTGGACGAGAGTCCGGGGGCACTGAAGCTTTCTTT
TRBD2,TRBJ2-1,NA,TRBV7-3,CASSLGWGQAGGSSYNEQFF,TGTGCCAGCAGCTTAGGGTGGGGGCAAGCGGGAGGGAGCTCCTACAATGAGCAGTTCTTC
NA,TRBJ2-1,NA,TRBV19,CASSPNAGEQFF,TGTGCCAGTAGCCCTAACGCTGGTGAGCAGTTCTTC
TRBD2,TRBJ2-7,NA,TRBV19,CASSAESSGGYEQYF,TGTGCCAGTAGTGCAGAATCTAGCGGGGGATACGAGCAGTACTTC
NA,TRBJ1-1,NA,TRBV11-2,CASSVVGTIYMNTEAFF,TGTGCCAGCAGCGTAGTTGGGACAATATACATGAACACTGAAGCTTTCTTT
NA,TRBJ1-2,NA,TRBV5-1,CASSLAPTGNYYGYTF,TGCGCCAGCAGCTTGGCCCCGACAGGAAATTACTATGGCTACACCTTC
TRBD1,TRBJ1-4,NA,TRBV4-2,CASSQKAGQGNEKLFF,TGTGCCAGCAGCCAAAAGGCAGGACAGGGTAATGAAAAACTGTTTTTT
NA,TRBJ2-3,NA,TRBV30,CACLRREWGRATQYF,TGTGCCTGCCTCCGCCGAGAATGGGGCAGGGCTACGCAGTATTTT
TRBD1,TRBJ1-3,NA,TRBV4-2,CASSLDRRGNTIYF,TGTGCCAGCAGCCTGGACAGGAGGGGAAACACCATATATTTT
TRBD1,TRBJ1-5,NA,TRBV30,CAGSVQGARDQPQHF,TGTGCCGGGAGTGTACAGGGGGCGAGGGATCAGCCCCAGCATTTT
TRBD1,TRBJ1-3,NA,TRBV5-1,CASSTGQGAGNTIYF,TGCGCCAGCAGCACGGGACAGGGGGCTGGAAACACCATATATTTT
NA,TRBJ2-7,NA,TRBV18,CASGEMDTYEQYF,TGTGCCAGCGGGGAAATGGACACCTACGAGCAGTACTTC
NA,TRBJ2-1,medium-sized,TRBV6-4,CASSDSSSNEQFF,TGTGCCAGCAGTGACTCAAGTAGCAATGAGCAGTTCTTC
TRBD1,TRBJ2-3,NA,TRBV11-1,CASSTGQGTDTQYF,TGTGCCAGCAGCACGGGACAGGGCACAGATACGCAGTATTTT
NA,TRBJ1-2,NA,TRBV6-6,CASRETGNNYGYTF,TGTGCCAGCAGGGAGACAGGCAATAACTATGGCTACACCTTC
NA,TRBJ1-5,NA,TRBV15,CATSSHRGNQPQHF,TGTGCCACCAGCAGCCACAGGGGCAATCAGCCCCAGCATTTT
NA,TRBJ1-2,NA,TRBV5-1,CASSLVTDANYGYTF,TGCGCCAGCAGCTTGGTTACAGATGCAAACTATGGCTACACCTTC
NA,TRBJ2-1,NA,TRBV4-1,CASSHLGRSGPSSYNEQFF,TGCGCCAGCAGCCACCTTGGCCGAAGTGGGCCGAGCTCCTACAATGAGCAGTTCTTC
NA,TRBJ1-1,NA,TRBV27,CASKPLSGFEAFF,TGTGCCAGCAAACCCCTATCAGGGTTTGAAGCTTTCTTT